Following are 5 T cell receptor beta chains from one sample sequenced in a study of blood T cell repertoires in COVID-19. Repertoires were generated with immunoSEQ multiplex PCR, while TCRdb's copy carries only in-frame clones and drops some. The sample contains 200,000 to 300,000 clones, about 80% of which appear only once. Material: peripheral blood. Source of these receptors: a woman aged 80 or over with acute or convalescent COVID-19.

This chain joins TRBV10-3 and TRBJ2-3; D is possibly TRBD2 (5 bases). Germline CDR1 is ENHRY and CDR2 is SYGVKD. CDR3 length: 16 amino acids. Trimming shortened V by 8 bases and J by 2 bases, and 20 bases separated the two germline ends. CDR3 residues: CAIGGRGAQFTDTQYF. CDR3 nucleotide sequence: TGTGCCATCGGAGGAAGAGGAGCGCAGTTCACAGATACGCAGTATTTT.

CDR3 sequence (DNA): TGTGCCAGCAGCCAAGATAGGAGCGGGCGGGCGAGCTACGAGCAGTACTTC. This codes for CASSQDRSGRASYEQYF. V and J are TRBV3-1 (or the pseudogene TRBV3-2) and TRBJ2-7; perhaps TRBD2 as D (6 bases). Germline values: CDR1 LGHDT, CDR2 YNNKEL (reference sequence). This CDR3 comprises 17 residues. The V end was cut by 0 bases, the J end by 3 bases, with 18 bases between.

The rearrangement uses TRBV19 and TRBJ2-1; no firm D call. V dropped 3 bases and J dropped 9 bases, with 6 bases sitting between them. Germline values: CDR1 LNHDA, CDR2 SQIVND (reference sequence). This CDR3 spans 11 amino acids. CDR3: CASSMGPEQFF. The CDR3 DNA sequence: TGTGCCAGTAGTATGGGCCCTGAGCAGTTCTTC.

A single count supports this clone. V usage is TRBV7-2 and J usage is TRBJ2-1; tentatively, D is TRBD1 (5 bases). This CDR3 comprises 13 residues. Trimming took 5 bases from V and 9 from J, leaving 14 bases between them. The germline V gene encodes CDR1 SGHTA and CDR2 FQGNSA. The CDR3 region is CASSVRWGSEQFF. CDR3 coding DNA: TGTGCCAGCAGCGTTCGGTGGGGCAGTGAGCAGTTCTTC.

J is TRBJ1-1 and V is TRBV5-6; a weak D match, TRBD1 (5 bases). CDR3 length: 14 residues. CDR1 and CDR2 from the germline V gene are SGHDT and YYEEEE. Trimming removed 5 bases from V and 0 bases from J, with 11 bases in between. CDR3 DNA sequence: TGTGCCAGCAGGGGAAGGGGAATGAACACTGAAGCTTTCTTT. This gives the protein CASRGRGMNTEAFF.